This TCR beta chain was captured in a study of cytomegalovirus exposure and HLA in healthy donors. The CDR3 runs 16 residues. Trimming cost V 1 base and J 1 base; bases outside gene matches: 6. In germline, CDR1 is SGHRS, CDR2 YFSETQ. PCR employed 60 Vbeta and 13 Jbeta primers. The method was immunoSEQ multiplex PCR; TCRdb's version includes in-frame clones alone and lacks a portion of them. The data contain roughly 99,000 clones, more than 60% of them singletons. The chain joins TRBV5-1 to TRBJ2-5; 8 nucleotides match TRBD2. The sequence came from a man aged 55 to 70 in good health and CMV-seropositive. The sequencing input was PBMCs. CDR3 DNA sequence: TGCGCCAGCAGCTTGACCCGACTAGCGCCCCAAGAGACCCAGTACTTC. The encoded protein is CASSLTRLAPQETQYF.